The 27 T cell receptor beta chains below all came from one sample that was sequenced in a study of blood T cell repertoires in COVID-19. Assay used: immunoSEQ multiplex PCR; TCRdb lists only in-frame clones, some missing. The sample contains approximately 150,000 clones, about 84% of which appear only once. The sample consisted of peripheral blood. The receptors originated from a woman in her forties or fifties with acute or convalescent COVID-19.

This chain links TRBV28 with TRBJ1-5; D ambiguous. The V end was cut by 3 bases, the J end by 7 bases, with 10 bases between. The length of the CDR3 is 13 residues. In germline, CDR1 is MDHEN, CDR2 SYDVKM. The CDR3 coding sequence is TGTGCCAGCAGTTTCTCGGTGGTCCAGCCCCAGCATTTT. This codes for CASSFSVVQPQHF.

V is TRBV27 and J is TRBJ1-4; 8 bases match TRBD1. Germline CDR1 is MNHEY and CDR2 is SMNVEV (reference sequence). The trim removed 8 bases at V and 9 bases at J, leaving 11 bases unmatched. The CDR3 is 14 residues long. The CDR3 loop is CASGPRDRRKKLFF. For the CDR3, the DNA is TGTGCCAGCGGGCCCCGGGACAGGAGGAAAAAACTGTTTTTT.

The chain recombines TRBV2 with TRBJ1-3; the D gene is possibly TRBD1 (5 bases). The germline V gene encodes CDR1 SNHLY and CDR2 FYNNEI. V was shortened by 1 base and J by 4 bases, with 8 bases between the two germline ends. The CDR3 covers 14 residues. CDR3 in amino acids: CASSEGAGGNTIYF. CDR3 bases: TGTGCCAGCAGTGAAGGGGCAGGGGGAAACACCATATATTTT.

This clone was recorded once. This chain links TRBV19 with TRBJ1-2; D is possibly TRBD1 (6 bases). There are 14 residues in the CDR3. Between the trimmed V and J ends, which lost 3 bases and 6 bases, there was a span of 14 bases. Looked up from germline, CDR1 is LNHDA and CDR2 is SQIVND (reference sequence). The CDR3 DNA reads as TGTGCCAGTAGTATCCGCCCCAAGGGGGATGGCTACACCTTC. Amino acids: CASSIRPKGDGYTF. Filled out from reference TRBV19 and TRBJ1-2, the complete variable domain reads DGGITQSPKYLFRKEGQNVTLSCEQNLNHDAMYWYRQDPGQGLRLIYYSQIVNDFQKGDIAEGYSVSREKKESFPLTVTSAQKNPTAFYLCASSIRPKGDGYTFGSGTRLTVV.

This clone was counted once. The rearrangement links TRBV5-5 to TRBJ2-7; D might be TRBD1 (6 bases). The CDR3 runs to 15 residues. CDR1 is SGHKS and CDR2 is YYEKEE in the germline V gene (reference sequence). V was shortened by 0 bases and J by 0 bases, with 10 bases between the two germline ends. Here the CDR3 reads CASSLGDTSSYEQYF. The CDR3 region has the DNA TGTGCCAGCAGCTTGGGGGACACCTCCTCCTACGAGCAGTACTTC. Filled out from reference TRBV5-5 and TRBJ2-7, the complete variable domain reads DAGVTQSPTHLIKTRGQQVTLRCSPISGHKSVSWYQQVLGQGPQFIFQYYEKEERGRGNFPDRFSARQFPNYSSELNVNALLLGDSALYLCASSLGDTSSYEQYFGPGTRLTVT.

The chain recombines TRBV19 with TRBJ2-3; TRBD2 aligns across 8 bases. This CDR3 has 17 amino acids. Trimming cost V 6 bases and J 3 bases; bases outside gene matches: 14. In germline, CDR1 is LNHDA, CDR2 SQIVND (reference sequence). The DNA for the CDR3 is TGTGCCAGTAGCAAACTAGCGGACTTCGTGGGGACAGATACGCAGTATTTT. This codes for CASSKLADFVGTDTQYF. The full variable domain, its missing parts supplied by reference TRBV19 and TRBJ2-3, is DGGITQSPKYLFRKEGQNVTLSCEQNLNHDAMYWYRQDPGQGLRLIYYSQIVNDFQKGDIAEGYSVSREKKESFPLTVTSAQKNPTAFYLCASSKLADFVGTDTQYFGPGTRLTVL.

The chain carries TRBV27 and TRBJ2-7, with TRBD2 matching 7 bases. The ends lost 2 bases at V and 6 bases at J; junction bases unmatched: 10. Germline V gene data show CDR1 as MNHEY and CDR2 as SMNVEV (reference sequence). The CDR3 sequence is 15 residues long. This CDR3 is CASSLINGGKGEQYF. In DNA form, the CDR3 reads TGTGCCAGCAGTTTAATTAACGGGGGGAAGGGCGAGCAGTACTTC.

This clone was picked up many times. The chain uses TRBV19 and TRBJ1-3; D is uncertain. The V end was cut by 4 bases, the J end by 4 bases, with 8 bases between. The germline CDR1 and CDR2 sequences are LNHDA and SQIVND (reference sequence). The CDR3 consists of 13 residues. CDR3 in amino acids: CASSSGIGNTIYF. The CDR3, as DNA: TGTGCCAGTAGTAGCGGAATCGGAAACACCATATATTTT.

For the CDR3, the DNA is TGTGCCAGCAGTTATGAACTGGGGGGTGAAGCTTTCTTT. Its translation: CASSYELGGEAFF. The chain links TRBV6-5 to TRBJ1-1; a possible D gene is TRBD1 (5 bases). In germline, CDR1 is MNHEY, CDR2 SVGAGI. The CDR3 extends over 13 amino acids. Trimming removed 3 bases from V and 7 bases from J, with 12 bases in between.

The chain links TRBV7-3 to TRBJ1-4; D is unclear. CDR1 is SGHTA, CDR2 FQGTGA, per germline. This CDR3 is built from 16 residues. V was trimmed by 1 base and J by 0 bases, leaving 9 bases between them. CDR3 protein: CASSLSGFATNEKLFF. The CDR3 DNA is TGTGCCAGCAGCTTAAGCGGATTTGCAACTAATGAAAAACTGTTTTTT.

The genes are TRBV7-2 and TRBJ1-2, with 9 bases identical to TRBD1. Trimming removed 4 bases from V and 5 bases from J; junction bases left unmatched: 5. The CDR3 spans 14 residues. Germline-derived CDR1 and CDR2 are SGHTA and FQGNSA. The DNA of the CDR3 is TGTGCCAGCAGCTCGGACAGGGGTGGGTATGGCTACACCTTC. Protein product: CASSSDRGGYGYTF. The whole variable domain, filled in from reference TRBV7-2 and TRBJ1-2, reads GAGVSQSPSNKVTEKGKDVELRCDPISGHTALYWYRQSLGQGLEFLIYFQGNSAPDKSGLPSDRFSAERTGGSVSTLTIQRTQQEDSAVYLCASSSDRGGYGYTFGSGTRLTVV.

The V call is TRBV6-5, the J call TRBJ2-7, with unresolved D. Germline-derived CDR1 and CDR2 are MNHEY and SVGAGI. This CDR3 is 12 amino acids long. Trimming removed 6 bases from V and 5 bases from J, with 11 bases in between. The chain's CDR3 is CASRSRIHEQYF. The CDR3 DNA reads TGTGCCAGCAGAAGCAGGATCCACGAGCAGTACTTC.

V gene TRBV28 combines with J gene TRBJ1-2; D perhaps matches TRBD1 (6 bases). V lost 6 bases, J lost 4 bases, and 15 bases lay in between. The CDR3 has 14 amino acids. Germline CDR1 and CDR2: MDHEN and SYDVKM. The CDR3 sequence: CASSYQTGFYGYTF. As DNA, the CDR3 is TGTGCCAGCAGCTACCAGACAGGCTTCTATGGCTACACCTTC.

This chain links TRBV9 with TRBJ2-5; 8 bases align to TRBD2. The CDR3 contains 15 residues. CDR1 is SGDLS and CDR2 is YYNGEE in the germline V gene. V was clipped by 0 bases and J by 4 bases; unmatched bases: 5. The CDR3 sequence is CASSVAGGAGETQYF. The CDR3 bases are TGTGCCAGCAGCGTAGCCGGGGGGGCTGGAGAGACCCAGTACTTC.

The rearrangement links TRBV5-6 to TRBJ1-1; no definite D call. Trimming removed 2 bases from V and 3 bases from J, with 8 bases in between. The CDR3 has 13 amino acids. Germline values: CDR1 SGHDT, CDR2 YYEEEE. DNA for the CDR3: TGTGCCAGCAGCTTAAGGGAGTACACTGAAGCTTTCTTT. Protein sequence: CASSLREYTEAFF.

The rearrangement joins TRBV2 to TRBJ2-3; D is uncertain. This CDR3 has 13 residues. Germline V gene sequence: CDR1 SNHLY, CDR2 FYNNEI. V was cut by 6 bases and J by 9 bases, with 16 bases left in between. CDR3 amino acids: CASSTTDFFTQYF. As DNA, the CDR3 is TGTGCCAGCAGCACTACCGACTTCTTCACGCAGTATTTT.

This clone was seen a few times. The chain has TRBV7-2 and TRBJ2-7; 7 bases line up with TRBD1. From germline, CDR1 is SGHTA and CDR2 FQGNSA. The CDR3 is 16 residues long. V dropped 0 bases and J dropped 3; count of bases not matched to a gene: 8. CDR3 DNA: TGTGCCAGCAGCTTAGCAACGACAGGGCGAGTCTACGAGCAGTACTTC. Its translation: CASSLATTGRVYEQYF.

The chain has TRBV7-9 and TRBJ1-1; D ambiguous. The CDR3 contains 15 residues. Germline V gene sequence: CDR1 SEHNR, CDR2 FQNEAQ (reference sequence). The germline V and J ends were trimmed by 0 bases and 8 bases, with 16 bases remaining between them. CDR3 sequence reads: CASSLALGGLPEAFF. For the CDR3, the DNA is TGTGCCAGCAGCTTAGCACTGGGAGGACTGCCCGAAGCTTTCTTT.

This chain joins TRBV4-2 and TRBJ2-1; TRBD1 agrees at 7 bases. CDR3 length equals 14 residues. Germline V gene data show CDR1 as LGHNA and CDR2 as YNFKEQ. The V segment lost 2 bases and the J segment 10 bases; nucleotides outside the gene matches: 8. The CDR3, as DNA: TGTGCCAGCAGCCAAATAGACAGGGTCGGCGAGCAGTTCTTC. Translating gives CASSQIDRVGEQFF.

The genes are TRBV5-1 and TRBJ2-5, with 10 bases lining up with TRBD1. The CDR3 extends over 17 amino acids. Trimming at V came to 1 base and at J to 5 bases, leaving 11 bases not matched to a gene. Germline values: CDR1 SGHRS, CDR2 YFSETQ. CDR3 sequence: CASSLWDRTGGVETQYF. The CDR3, as DNA: TGCGCCAGCAGCTTGTGGGATCGGACAGGGGGTGTGGAGACCCAGTACTTC.

The rearrangement uses TRBV12-3 or TRBV12-4 and TRBJ1-2; no reliable D call. This CDR3 is built from 13 residues. Trimming shortened V by 8 bases and J by 3 bases, and 13 bases separated the two germline ends. The CDR3 here is CASLTREHYGYTF. The CDR3 DNA reads TGTGCCAGCCTAACGAGGGAGCACTATGGCTACACCTTC.

The rearrangement joins TRBV7-9 to TRBJ2-3; 8 nucleotides match TRBD1. Germline CDR1 and CDR2: SEHNR and FQNEAQ (reference sequence). The CDR3 length is 15 residues. The J segment lost 0 bases and the V segment lost 5 bases, leaving 4 bases of the junction unmatched. CDR3 sequence: CASSARQGSTDTQYF. The CDR3 DNA reads as TGTGCCAGCAGCGCCCGACAGGGGAGCACAGATACGCAGTATTTT.

V is TRBV18 and J is TRBJ2-1, with D unclear. Germline CDR1 is KGHSH and CDR2 is LQKENI. This CDR3 spans 12 amino acids. V was trimmed by 8 bases and J by 4 bases, leaving 9 bases between them. CDR3 bases: TGTGCCAGCAGAACAGATTACAATGAGCAGTTCTTC. This gives the protein CASRTDYNEQFF.

This chain joins TRBV6-2 or TRBV6-3 and TRBJ2-2, with a weak D call TRBD2 (5 bases). The CDR3 length is 15 residues. Germline CDR1 and CDR2: MNHEY and SVGEGT. V lost 5 bases and J 0 bases, leaving 10 bases between the germline ends. In nucleotides, the CDR3 is TGTGCCAGCAGTCCCCTCGGGACGAACACCGGGGAGCTGTTTTTT. This gives the protein CASSPLGTNTGELFF.

This clone was seen only a few times. This chain links TRBV14 with TRBJ1-4; a weak D match, TRBD1 (6 bases). The V end was cut by 4 bases, the J end by 4 bases, with 19 bases between. The CDR3 is 17 amino acids. Germline V gene sequence: CDR1 SGHDN, CDR2 FVKESK. This chain's CDR3 is CASSPRQAGWYNEKLFF. For the CDR3, the DNA is TGTGCCAGCAGCCCGAGACAGGCCGGATGGTATAATGAAAAACTGTTTTTT.

DNA of the CDR3: TGCGCCAGCAGCCAAGATTCAGCAGGGACTTATAGTCAGCCCCAGCATTTT. Translation gives CASSQDSAGTYSQPQHF. The chain recombines TRBV4-3 with TRBJ1-5; a weak D match, TRBD1 (5 bases). CDR3 length equals 17 residues. Between the trimmed V and J ends, which lost 0 bases and 6 bases, there was a span of 18 bases. Germline CDR1 and CDR2: LGHNA and YSLEER.

V is TRBV30 and J is TRBJ2-4; D remains ambiguous. The CDR3 extends over 11 amino acids. Trimming took 0 bases from V and 9 from J, leaving 6 bases between them. The germline gives CDR1 GTSNPN, CDR2 SVGIG (reference sequence). CDR3 sequence reads: CAWSVNIIQYF. CDR3 nucleotide sequence: TGTGCCTGGAGTGTAAATATCATTCAGTACTTC.